One sample yielded the 18 T cell receptor beta chains listed below, sequenced in a study of cytomegalovirus exposure and HLA in healthy donors. Amplification used 60 Vbeta primers and 13 Jbeta primers. Repertoires were generated with immunoSEQ multiplex PCR, while TCRdb's copy carries only in-frame clones and drops some. The sample shows some 66,000 clones, over 70% of them seen only once. The source material was PBMCs. The receptors originated from a man aged 55 to 70 in good health and CMV-seropositive.

The J gene is TRBJ2-5, the V gene TRBV11-2; 10 bases agree with TRBD1. The CDR3 runs 13 residues. Germline assignment: CDR1 SGHAT and CDR2 FQNNGV. V was clipped by 1 base and J by 11 bases; unmatched bases: 4. The CDR3 region has the DNA TGTGCCAGCAGCTTAGGGGGACAGGGGAAGCAGTACTTC. The encoded protein is CASSLGGQGKQYF.

The gene calls are TRBV25-1 and TRBJ2-1, with TRBD2 matching 15 bases. The CDR3 extends over 18 amino acids. Trimming at V came to 6 bases and at J to 7 bases, leaving 13 bases not matched to a gene. CDR1 and CDR2 from the germline V gene are MGHDK and SYGVNS. CDR3 bases: TGTGCCAGCAGCCAGGGACTAGCGGGAGGTATACGAAGTAATGAGCAGTTCTTC. Its protein is CASSQGLAGGIRSNEQFF.

The chain combines TRBV11-3 with TRBJ1-2; D perhaps matches TRBD1 (6 bases). The CDR3 length is 16 residues. The germline V and J ends were trimmed by 5 bases and 4 bases, with 20 bases remaining between them. The germline V gene has CDR1 SGHNT and CDR2 YENEEA. CDR3 protein: CASSPRAGAAVYGYTF. Written as DNA, the CDR3 is TGTGCCAGCAGCCCCCGGGCAGGGGCCGCGGTCTATGGCTACACCTTC.

The chain uses TRBV5-1 and TRBJ2-1; 10 positions agree with TRBD2. The CDR3 has 16 residues. In germline, CDR1 is SGHRS, CDR2 YFSETQ. Unmatched junction bases numbered 7, after V lost 2 bases and J lost 5 bases. This CDR3 reads CASSLETSGLNNEQFF. CDR3 DNA: TGCGCCAGCAGCTTAGAGACTAGCGGGCTCAACAATGAGCAGTTCTTC.

The chain links TRBV7-8 to TRBJ1-3; no clear D gene. The germline V and J ends were trimmed by 5 bases and 0 bases, with 14 bases remaining between them. Per the germline V gene, CDR1 is SGHVS and CDR2 is FQNEAQ. The CDR3 is made up of 16 amino acids. Here the CDR3 reads CASSPYQQISGNTIYF. The CDR3, as DNA: TGTGCCAGCAGCCCCTACCAACAGATCTCTGGAAACACCATATATTTT.

DNA for the CDR3: TGTGCCAGCAGAGTCCAGGGGGTCACCGGGGAGCTGTTTTTT. The encoded protein is CASRVQGVTGELFF. The rearrangement uses TRBV6-1 and TRBJ2-2, with 7 nucleotides matching TRBD1. Germline CDR1 MNHNS, CDR2 SASEGT. The CDR3 contains 14 residues. V shed 6 bases, J shed 4 bases, and the junction held 5 bases outside the gene matches.

The chain couples TRBV6-5 to TRBJ1-1; 10 positions agree with TRBD1. This CDR3 has 14 residues. The germline V gene has CDR1 MNHEY and CDR2 SVGAGI. V was clipped by 5 bases and J by 4 bases; unmatched bases: 4. The CDR3: CASSRDRGFTEAFF. CDR3 nucleotide sequence: TGTGCCAGCAGTAGGGACAGGGGTTTCACTGAAGCTTTCTTT.

The rearrangement uses TRBV29-1 and TRBJ2-7, with 13 nucleotides matching TRBD2. Germline V CDR1 and CDR2: SQVTM, ANQGSEA. This CDR3 has 14 amino acids. With V trimmed by 4 bases and J by 4 bases, 4 bases remained unmatched. This CDR3 is CSVGGLAGLYEQYF. The CDR3 DNA follows: TGCAGCGTTGGGGGACTAGCGGGACTTTACGAGCAGTACTTC.

V is TRBV19 and J is TRBJ1-4; 11 positions agree with TRBD1. V was clipped by 5 bases and J by 8 bases; unmatched bases: 10. The CDR3 loop spans 16 amino acids. Germline-derived CDR1 and CDR2 are LNHDA and SQIVND (reference sequence). CDR3 DNA: TGTGCCAGTAGTCCCGGATCTGGACAGGGGGCGGAAAAACTGTTTTTT. This codes for CASSPGSGQGAEKLFF. Together with reference TRBV19 and TRBJ1-4, the CDR3 gives the full variable domain: DGGITQSPKYLFRKEGQNVTLSCEQNLNHDAMYWYRQDPGQGLRLIYYSQIVNDFQKGDIAEGYSVSREKKESFPLTVTSAQKNPTAFYLCASSPGSGQGAEKLFFGSGTQLSVL.

J is TRBJ2-5 and V is TRBV18; 8 bases line up with TRBD1. V was pared by 5 bases and J by 2 bases, with 7 bases of the junction left unmatched. The CDR3 length is 15 residues. Germline CDR1 and CDR2: KGHSH and LQKENI. The CDR3 region has the DNA TGTGCCAGCTCATCTTTACAGGGGGAACAAGAGACCCAGTACTTC. Translating it yields CASSSLQGEQETQYF.

V usage is TRBV5-1 and J usage is TRBJ2-1; 12 bases map to TRBD2. The CDR3 is 20 residues long. V trimming: 1 base; J trimming: 0 bases; junction bases outside the gene matches: 11. CDR1 is SGHRS and CDR2 is YFSETQ in the germline V gene. This chain's CDR3 is CASSLYYRTSGASSYNEQFF. Here the CDR3 DNA reads TGCGCCAGCAGCTTGTACTACAGGACTAGCGGGGCGAGCTCCTACAATGAGCAGTTCTTC. Based on the CDR3 plus reference TRBV5-1 and TRBJ2-1, the full variable domain is KAGVTQTPRYLIKTRGQQVTLSCSPISGHRSVSWYQQTPGQGLQFLFEYFSETQRNKGNFPGRFSGRQFSNSRSEMNVSTLELGDSALYLCASSLYYRTSGASSYNEQFFGPGTRLTVL.

J is TRBJ1-2 and V is TRBV5-8; weak D call: TRBD1 (5 bases). The germline CDR1 and CDR2 sequences are SGHTS and YDEGEE. The CDR3 sequence is 13 residues long. The germline V and J ends were trimmed by 5 bases and 4 bases, with 12 bases remaining between them. CDR3: CASRGGTTYGYTF. The CDR3 bases are TGTGCCAGCAGGGGGGGAACTACCTATGGCTACACCTTC. The full variable domain, in which reference TRBV5-8 and TRBJ1-2 provide the parts outside the CDR3, is EAGVTQSPTHLIKTRGQQATLRCSPISGHTSVYWYQQALGLGLQFLLWYDEGEERNRGNFPPRFSGRQFPNYSSELNVNALELEDSALYLCASRGGTTYGYTFGSGTRLTVV.

J is TRBJ2-7 and V is TRBV29-1, with 7 nucleotides matching TRBD1. The junction had 11 bases not matched to a gene; V was cut back by 4 bases and J by 2 bases. Per the germline V gene, CDR1 is SQVTM and CDR2 is ANQGSEA. This CDR3 has 15 residues. CDR3 nucleotides: TGCAGCGTTGCGCCCACGGACAGGCCGCCCTACGAGCAGTACTTC. It codes for CSVAPTDRPPYEQYF.

The chain recombines TRBV11-3 with TRBJ2-6, with a weak D call TRBD1 (5 bases). Looked up from germline, CDR1 is SGHNT and CDR2 is YENEEA. The V gene lost 2 bases and the J gene lost 2 bases, with 13 bases spanning the gap. This CDR3 region has 17 residues. The CDR3 reads CASSLLGVGAGANVLTF. The CDR3, as DNA: TGTGCCAGCAGCTTATTGGGCGTAGGGGCTGGGGCCAACGTCCTGACTTTC.

This chain joins TRBV5-1 and TRBJ2-1; 7 bases fit TRBD1. Germline V gene data show CDR1 as SGHRS and CDR2 as YFSETQ. This CDR3 spans 15 amino acids. The junction had 3 bases not matched to a gene; V was cut back by 0 bases and J by 3 bases. The CDR3 loop reads CASSLGDRDYNEQFF. The CDR3, as DNA: TGCGCCAGCAGCTTGGGAGACAGGGACTACAATGAGCAGTTCTTC.

The chain couples TRBV7-8 to TRBJ1-1; a weak D match, TRBD1 (6 bases). Germline-derived CDR1 and CDR2 are SGHVS and FQNEAQ. The CDR3 covers 17 residues. V shed 4 bases and J shed 0 bases, with 18 bases lying between them. CDR3 coding DNA: TGTGCCAGCAGCTCCCCCCGGGACAAGATCATGAACACTGAAGCTTTCTTT. Amino acid sequence: CASSSPRDKIMNTEAFF.

The chain employs TRBV5-5 and TRBJ2-3, with D perhaps matching TRBD1 (6 bases). Deletions cut 3 bases from V and 0 bases from J, with 17 bases between. CDR1 and CDR2 from the germline V gene are SGHKS and YYEKEE (reference sequence). This CDR3 spans 17 amino acids. The CDR3: CASSWADRFSSTDTQYF. In nucleotides, the CDR3 is TGTGCCAGCAGCTGGGCCGACAGGTTTTCGAGCACAGATACGCAGTATTTT.

The chain recombines TRBV5-1 with TRBJ2-5, with TRBD2 matching over 12 bases. Unmatched junction bases numbered 4, after V lost 0 bases and J lost 4 bases. Germline CDR1 reads SGHRS; CDR2 reads YFSETQ. The CDR3 totals 16 residues. The CDR3 sequence is CASSLGLAGVRETQYF. CDR3 DNA: TGCGCCAGCAGCTTGGGACTAGCGGGGGTTCGAGAGACCCAGTACTTC. Full variable domain (rest looked up from reference TRBV5-1 and TRBJ2-5): KAGVTQTPRYLIKTRGQQVTLSCSPISGHRSVSWYQQTPGQGLQFLFEYFSETQRNKGNFPGRFSGRQFSNSRSEMNVSTLELGDSALYLCASSLGLAGVRETQYFGPGTRLLVL.